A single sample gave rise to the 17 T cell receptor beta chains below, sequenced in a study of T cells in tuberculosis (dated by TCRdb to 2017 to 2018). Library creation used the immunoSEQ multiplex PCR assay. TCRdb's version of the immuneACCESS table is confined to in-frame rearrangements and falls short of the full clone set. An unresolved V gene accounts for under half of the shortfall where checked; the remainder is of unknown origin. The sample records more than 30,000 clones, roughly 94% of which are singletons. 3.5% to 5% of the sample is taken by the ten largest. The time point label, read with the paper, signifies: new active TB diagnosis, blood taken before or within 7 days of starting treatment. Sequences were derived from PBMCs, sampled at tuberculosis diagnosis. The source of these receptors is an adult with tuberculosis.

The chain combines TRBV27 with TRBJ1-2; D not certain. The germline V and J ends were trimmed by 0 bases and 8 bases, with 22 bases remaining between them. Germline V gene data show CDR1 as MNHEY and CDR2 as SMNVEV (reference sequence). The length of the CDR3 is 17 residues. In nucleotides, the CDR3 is TGTGCCAGCAGTTTATCCTTATCCCCAGCTACTACCCGGGGCTACACCTTC. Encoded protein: CASSLSLSPATTRGYTF.

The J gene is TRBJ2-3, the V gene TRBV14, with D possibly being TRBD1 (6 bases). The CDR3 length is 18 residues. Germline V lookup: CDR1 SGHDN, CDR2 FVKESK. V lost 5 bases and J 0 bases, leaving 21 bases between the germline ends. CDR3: CASSRGIYGDTSTDTQYF. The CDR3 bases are TGTGCCAGCAGCAGGGGGATCTACGGGGACACAAGCACAGATACGCAGTATTTT.

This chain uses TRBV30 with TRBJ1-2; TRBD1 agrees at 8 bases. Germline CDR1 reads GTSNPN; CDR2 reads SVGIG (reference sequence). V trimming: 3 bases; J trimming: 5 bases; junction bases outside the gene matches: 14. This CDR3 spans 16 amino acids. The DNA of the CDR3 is TGTGCCTGGAGCCTAAGGACAGGGAGCCCCCGGTATGGCTACACCTTC. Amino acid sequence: CAWSLRTGSPRYGYTF.

CDR3 DNA sequence: TGTGCCAGCAGCCGCATAGCGGGGGGGAGAGAGACCCAGTACTTC. It codes for CASSRIAGGRETQYF. The V gene is TRBV5-4, the J gene TRBJ2-5; 11 bases match TRBD2. V was pared by 4 bases and J by 4 bases, with 6 bases of the junction left unmatched. The germline V gene has CDR1 SGHNT and CDR2 YYREEE (reference sequence). The CDR3 runs 15 residues.

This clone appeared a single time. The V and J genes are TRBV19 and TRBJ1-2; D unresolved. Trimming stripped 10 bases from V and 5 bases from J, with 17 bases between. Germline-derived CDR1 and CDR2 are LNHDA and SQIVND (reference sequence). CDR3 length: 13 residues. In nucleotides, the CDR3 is TGTGCCACCCACCGGCGAACAGCTTATGGCTACACCTTC. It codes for CATHRRTAYGYTF.

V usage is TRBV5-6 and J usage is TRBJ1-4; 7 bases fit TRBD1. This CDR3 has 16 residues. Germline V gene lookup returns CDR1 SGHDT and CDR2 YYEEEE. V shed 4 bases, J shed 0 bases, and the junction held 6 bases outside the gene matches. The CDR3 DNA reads TGTGCCAGCAGCCGGACAGGTTCGACAACTAATGAAAAACTGTTTTTT. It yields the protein CASSRTGSTTNEKLFF.

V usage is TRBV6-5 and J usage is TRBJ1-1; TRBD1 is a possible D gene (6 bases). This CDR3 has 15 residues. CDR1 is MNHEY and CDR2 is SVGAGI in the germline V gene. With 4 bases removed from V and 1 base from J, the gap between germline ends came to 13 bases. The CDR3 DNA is TGTGCCAGCAGTTCCCCGACCAGGGGGAACACTGAAGCTTTCTTT. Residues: CASSSPTRGNTEAFF.

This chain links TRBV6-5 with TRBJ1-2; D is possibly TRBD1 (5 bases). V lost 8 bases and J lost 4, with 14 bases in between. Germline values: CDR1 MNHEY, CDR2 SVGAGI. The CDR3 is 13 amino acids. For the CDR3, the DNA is TGTGCCAGCCATACAGGAGCTGTCTATGGCTACACCTTC. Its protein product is CASHTGAVYGYTF.

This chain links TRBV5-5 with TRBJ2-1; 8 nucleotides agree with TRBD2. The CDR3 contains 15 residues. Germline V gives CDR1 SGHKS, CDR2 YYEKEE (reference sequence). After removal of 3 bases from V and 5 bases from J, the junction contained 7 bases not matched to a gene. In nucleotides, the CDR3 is TGTGCCAGCAGCTCCCGGGGGGGCTCAAACAATGAGCAGTTCTTC. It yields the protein CASSSRGGSNNEQFF.

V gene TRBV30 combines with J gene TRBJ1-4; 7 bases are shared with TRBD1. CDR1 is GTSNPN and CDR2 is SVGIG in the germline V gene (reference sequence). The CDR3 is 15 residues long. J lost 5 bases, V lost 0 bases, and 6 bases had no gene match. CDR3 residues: CAWSVGGTANEKLFF. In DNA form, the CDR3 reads TGTGCCTGGAGTGTAGGTGGGACAGCGAATGAAAAACTGTTTTTT. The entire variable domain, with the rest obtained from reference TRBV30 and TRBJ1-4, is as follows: SQTIHQWPATLVQPVGSPLSLECTVEGTSNPNLYWYRQAAGRGLQLLFYSVGIGQISSEVPQNLSASRPQDRQFILSSKKLLLSDSGFYLCAWSVGGTANEKLFFGSGTQLSVL.

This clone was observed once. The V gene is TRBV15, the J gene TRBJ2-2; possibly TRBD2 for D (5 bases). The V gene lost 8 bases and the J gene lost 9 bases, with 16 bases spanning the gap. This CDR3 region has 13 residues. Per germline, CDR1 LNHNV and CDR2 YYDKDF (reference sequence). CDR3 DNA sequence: TGTGCCACCGGGAGAGGAGAGGGCAGGGAGCTGTTTTTT. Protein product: CATGRGEGRELFF.

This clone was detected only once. CDR3 sequence: CASSLGLGGEKLFF. The CDR3 DNA reads TGCGCCAGCAGCTTGGGACTGGGAGGGGAAAAACTGTTTTTT. The chain links TRBV5-1 to TRBJ1-4, with D unclear. This CDR3 has 14 amino acids. Trimming pared 0 bases from V and 8 bases from J, leaving 11 bases between. Looked up from germline, CDR1 is SGHRS and CDR2 is YFSETQ.

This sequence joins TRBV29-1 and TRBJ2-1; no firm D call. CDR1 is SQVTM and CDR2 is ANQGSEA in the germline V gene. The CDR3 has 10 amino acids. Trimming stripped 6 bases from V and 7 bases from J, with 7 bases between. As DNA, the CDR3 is TGCAGCGTCGGCGGAAATGAGCAGTTCTTC. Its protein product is CSVGGNEQFF.

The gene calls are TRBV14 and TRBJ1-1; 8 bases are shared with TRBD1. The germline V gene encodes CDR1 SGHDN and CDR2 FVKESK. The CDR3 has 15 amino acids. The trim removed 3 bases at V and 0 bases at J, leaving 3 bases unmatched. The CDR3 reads CASSQLRGLNTEAFF. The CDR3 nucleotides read TGTGCCAGCAGCCAGCTCAGGGGGCTGAACACTGAAGCTTTCTTT. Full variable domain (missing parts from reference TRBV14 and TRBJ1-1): EAGVTQFPSHSVIEKGQTVTLRCDPISGHDNLYWYRRVMGKEIKFLLHFVKESKQDESGMPNNRFLAERTGGTYSTLKVQPAELEDSGVYFCASSQLRGLNTEAFFGQGTRLTVV.

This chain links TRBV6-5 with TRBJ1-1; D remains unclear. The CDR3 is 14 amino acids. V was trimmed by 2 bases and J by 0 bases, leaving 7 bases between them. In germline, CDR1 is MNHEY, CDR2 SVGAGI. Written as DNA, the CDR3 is TGTGCCAGCAGTTACAAGCCCATGAACACTGAAGCTTTCTTT. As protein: CASSYKPMNTEAFF.

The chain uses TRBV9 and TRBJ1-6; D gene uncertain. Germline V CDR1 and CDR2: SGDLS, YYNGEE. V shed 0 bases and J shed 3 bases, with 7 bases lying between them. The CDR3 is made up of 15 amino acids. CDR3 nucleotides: TGTGCCAGCAGCGTAGATCAGAACTATAATTCACCCCTCCACTTT. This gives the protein CASSVDQNYNSPLHF.

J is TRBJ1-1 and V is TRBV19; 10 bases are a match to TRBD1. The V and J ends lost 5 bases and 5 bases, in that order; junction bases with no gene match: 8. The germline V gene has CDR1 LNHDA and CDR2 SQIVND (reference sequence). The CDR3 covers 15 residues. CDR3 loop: CASSADRGRRTEAFF. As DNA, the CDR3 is TGTGCCAGTAGTGCAGACAGGGGGCGGAGGACTGAAGCTTTCTTT.